This T cell receptor beta chain appears in the sequencing data of a study of T cell changes during pregnancy in multiple sclerosis. The data were produced by immunoSEQ multiplex PCR, yet TCRdb's version contains in-frame clones alone and is incomplete. The profile covers under 35,000 clones, with about nine tenths appearing a single time and 7.9% taken by the ten largest. Germline CDR1 reads MNHNS; CDR2 reads SASEGT. The CDR3 has 12 amino acids. Deletions cut 7 bases from V and 4 bases from J, with 10 bases between. This clone was counted once. This specimen consisted of CD8+ T cells from peripheral blood mononuclear cells, obtained before pregnancy. This chain connects TRBV6-1 to TRBJ1-1; a possible D gene is TRBD1 (5 bases). This receptor was taken from a female donor with multiple sclerosis, enrolled in a pregnancy study. The CDR3: CASIMGGTEAFF. Written as DNA, the CDR3 is TGTGCCAGCATAATGGGGGGCACTGAAGCTTTCTTT.